This T cell receptor (beta chain) came from a study of OX40 agonist ivuxolimab in advanced cancers. A word on this clone: The same CDR3 can be traced to other DNA sequences in this sample.

This CDR3 is 16 amino acids long. V shed 11 bases and J 6 bases; nucleotides not matched to a gene: 13. Germline V lookup: CDR1 ENHRY, CDR2 SYGVKD. TCRdb's table, derived via immunoSEQ multiplex PCR, lists solely in-frame clones and lacks some. The table has 65,000 to 80,000 clones, more than 75% seen once. Sequenced material: CD4+ or CD8+ T cells sorted from blood, taken in a trial of the OX40 agonist ivuxolimab. This TCR derives from an adult with an advanced solid tumor such as melanoma, head and neck, liver or kidney cancer. This sequence joins TRBV10-3 and TRBJ2-7; 16 nucleotides align to TRBD2. The DNA of the CDR3 is TGTGCCGCCACTCCGGGACTAGCGGGAGGGCCGGCCGAGCAGTACTTC. It codes for CAATPGLAGGPAEQYF.